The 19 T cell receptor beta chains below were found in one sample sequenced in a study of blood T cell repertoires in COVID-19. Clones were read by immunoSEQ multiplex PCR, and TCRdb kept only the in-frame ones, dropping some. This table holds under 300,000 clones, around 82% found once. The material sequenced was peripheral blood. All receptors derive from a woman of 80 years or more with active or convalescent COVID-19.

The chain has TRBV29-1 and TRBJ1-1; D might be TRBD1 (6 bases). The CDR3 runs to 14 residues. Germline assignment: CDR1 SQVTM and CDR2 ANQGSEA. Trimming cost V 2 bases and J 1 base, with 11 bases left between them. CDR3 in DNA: TGCAGCGTTGAATTTGGGGGCAGGAACACTGAAGCTTTCTTT. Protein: CSVEFGGRNTEAFF.

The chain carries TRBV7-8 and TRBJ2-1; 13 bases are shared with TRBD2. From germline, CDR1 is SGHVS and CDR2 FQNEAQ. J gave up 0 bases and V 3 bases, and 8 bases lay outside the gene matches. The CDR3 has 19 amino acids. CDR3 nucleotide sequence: TGTGCCAGCAGCTTGGGACTAGCGGGATTTACAAGCTCCTACAATGAGCAGTTCTTC. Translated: CASSLGLAGFTSSYNEQFF. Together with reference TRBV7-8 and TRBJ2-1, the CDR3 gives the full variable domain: GAGVSQSPRYKVAKRGQDVALRCDPISGHVSLFWYQQALGQGPEFLTYFQNEAQLDKSGLPSDRFFAERPEGSVSTLKIQRTQQEDSAVYLCASSLGLAGFTSSYNEQFFGPGTRLTVL.

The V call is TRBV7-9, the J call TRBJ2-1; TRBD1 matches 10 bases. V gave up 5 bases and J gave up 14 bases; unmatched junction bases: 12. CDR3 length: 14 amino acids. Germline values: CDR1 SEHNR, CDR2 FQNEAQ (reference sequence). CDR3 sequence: CASSLRRDRGYKFF. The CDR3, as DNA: TGTGCCAGCAGCCTCCGCCGGGACAGGGGATATAAGTTCTTC. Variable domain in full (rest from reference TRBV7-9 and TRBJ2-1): DTGVSQNPRHKITKRGQNVTFRCDPISEHNRLYWYRQTLGQGPEFLTYFQNEAQLEKSRLLSDRFSAERPKGSFSTLEIQRTEQGDSAMYLCASSLRRDRGYKFFGPGTRLTVL.

The CDR3: CASSPPGLAGVPFF. The CDR3 DNA follows: TGTGCCAGCTCACCACCGGGACTAGCGGGAGTACCATTCTTC. The chain employs TRBV18 and TRBJ2-1; 14 bases map to TRBD2. The CDR3 totals 14 residues. With V trimmed by 0 bases and J by 16 bases, 5 bases remained unmatched. CDR1 and CDR2 (germline): KGHSH, LQKENI.

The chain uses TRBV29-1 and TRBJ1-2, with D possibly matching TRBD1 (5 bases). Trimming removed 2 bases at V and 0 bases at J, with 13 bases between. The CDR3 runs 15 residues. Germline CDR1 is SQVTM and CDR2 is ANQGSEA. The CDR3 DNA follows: TGCAGCGTTGAACGTCACGGGGGAGCTAACTATGGCTACACCTTC. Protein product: CSVERHGGANYGYTF.

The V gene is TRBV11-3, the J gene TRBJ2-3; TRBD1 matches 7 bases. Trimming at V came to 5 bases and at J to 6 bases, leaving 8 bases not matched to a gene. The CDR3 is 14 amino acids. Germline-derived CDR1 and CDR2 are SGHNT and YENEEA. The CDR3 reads CASSPDRQGDTQYF. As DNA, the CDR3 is TGTGCCAGCAGCCCGGACAGGCAAGGCGATACGCAGTATTTT.

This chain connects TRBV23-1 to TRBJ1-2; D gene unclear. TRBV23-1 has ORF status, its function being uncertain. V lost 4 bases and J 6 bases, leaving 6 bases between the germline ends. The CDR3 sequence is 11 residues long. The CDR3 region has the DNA TGCGCCAGCAGTCCCCAGGATGGCTACACCTTC. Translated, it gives CASSPQDGYTF.

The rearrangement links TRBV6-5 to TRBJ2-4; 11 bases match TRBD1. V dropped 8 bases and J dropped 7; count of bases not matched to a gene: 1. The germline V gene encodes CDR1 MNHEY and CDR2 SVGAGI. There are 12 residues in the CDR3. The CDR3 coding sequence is TGTGCCAGCGGACAGGGGGCGAACATTCAGTACTTC. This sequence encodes CASGQGANIQYF.

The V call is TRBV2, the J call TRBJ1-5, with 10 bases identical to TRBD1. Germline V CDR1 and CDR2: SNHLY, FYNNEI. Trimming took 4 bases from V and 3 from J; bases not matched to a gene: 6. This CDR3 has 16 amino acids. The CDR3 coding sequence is TGTGCCAGCAGTGGGGACAGGGGAAGTCCCAATCAGCCCCAGCATTTT. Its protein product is CASSGDRGSPNQPQHF.

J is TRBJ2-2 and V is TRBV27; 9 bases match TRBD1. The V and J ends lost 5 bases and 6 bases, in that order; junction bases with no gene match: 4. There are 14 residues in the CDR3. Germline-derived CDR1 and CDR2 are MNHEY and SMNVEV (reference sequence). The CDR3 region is CASSPTGGAGELFF. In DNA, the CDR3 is TGTGCCAGCAGTCCGACAGGGGGGGCCGGGGAGCTGTTTTTT.

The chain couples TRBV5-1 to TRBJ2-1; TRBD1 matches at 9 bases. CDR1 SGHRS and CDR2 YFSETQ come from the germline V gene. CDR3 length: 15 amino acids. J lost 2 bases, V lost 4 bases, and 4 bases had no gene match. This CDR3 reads CASSQGTGTYNEQFF. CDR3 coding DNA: TGCGCCAGCAGCCAAGGGACAGGGACCTACAATGAGCAGTTCTTC.

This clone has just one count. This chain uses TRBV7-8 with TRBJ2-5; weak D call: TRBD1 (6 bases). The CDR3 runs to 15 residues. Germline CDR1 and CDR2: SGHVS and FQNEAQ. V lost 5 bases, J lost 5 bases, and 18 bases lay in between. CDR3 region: CASSPAVGGVETQYF. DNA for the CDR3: TGTGCCAGCAGCCCGGCGGTAGGGGGAGTTGAGACCCAGTACTTC. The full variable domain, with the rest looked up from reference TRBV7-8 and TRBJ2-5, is GAGVSQSPRYKVAKRGQDVALRCDPISGHVSLFWYQQALGQGPEFLTYFQNEAQLDKSGLPSDRFFAERPEGSVSTLKIQRTQQEDSAVYLCASSPAVGGVETQYFGPGTRLLVL.

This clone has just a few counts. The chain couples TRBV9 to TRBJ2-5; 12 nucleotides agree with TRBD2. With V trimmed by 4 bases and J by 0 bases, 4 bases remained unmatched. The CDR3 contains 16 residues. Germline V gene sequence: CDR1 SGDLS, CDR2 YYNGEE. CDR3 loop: CASSPGLAGHQETQYF. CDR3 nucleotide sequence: TGTGCCAGCAGCCCCGGACTAGCGGGGCACCAAGAGACCCAGTACTTC.

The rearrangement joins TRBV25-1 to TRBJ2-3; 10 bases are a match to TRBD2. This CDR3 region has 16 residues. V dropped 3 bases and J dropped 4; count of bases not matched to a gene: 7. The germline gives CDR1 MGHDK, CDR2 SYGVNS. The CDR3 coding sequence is TGTGCCAGCAGTGATCCCAGACTAGCGGGCGCAGATACGCAGTATTTT. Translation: CASSDPRLAGADTQYF.

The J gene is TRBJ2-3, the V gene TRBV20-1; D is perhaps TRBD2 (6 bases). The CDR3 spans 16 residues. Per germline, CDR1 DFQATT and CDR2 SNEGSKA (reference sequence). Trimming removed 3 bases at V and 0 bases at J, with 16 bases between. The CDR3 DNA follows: TGCAGTGCTAGTGCCGGACTAACCACGAGCACAGATACGCAGTATTTT. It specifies CSASAGLTTSTDTQYF.

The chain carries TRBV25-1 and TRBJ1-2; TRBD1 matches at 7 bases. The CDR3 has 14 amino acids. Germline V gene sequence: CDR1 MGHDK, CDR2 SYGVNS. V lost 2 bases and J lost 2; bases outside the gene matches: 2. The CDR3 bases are TGTGCCAGCAGTGAAGGGGGACAGAACTATGGCTACACCTTC. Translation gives CASSEGGQNYGYTF.

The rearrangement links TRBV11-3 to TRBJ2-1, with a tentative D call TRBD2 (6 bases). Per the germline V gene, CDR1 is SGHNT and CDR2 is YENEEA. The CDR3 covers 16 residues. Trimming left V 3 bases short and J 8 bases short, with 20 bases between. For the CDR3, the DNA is TGTGCCAGCAGCTTTAGAGGGGCAACTAGCCTCGATGAGCAGTTCTTC. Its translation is CASSFRGATSLDEQFF.

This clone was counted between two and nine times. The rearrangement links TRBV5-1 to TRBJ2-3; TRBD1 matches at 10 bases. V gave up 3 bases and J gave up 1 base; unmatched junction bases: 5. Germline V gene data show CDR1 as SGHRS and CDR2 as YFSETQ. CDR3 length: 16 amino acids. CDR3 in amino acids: CASSWTGGPRTDTQYF. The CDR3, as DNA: TGCGCCAGCAGCTGGACAGGGGGACCCCGCACAGATACGCAGTATTTT.

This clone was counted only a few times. Written as DNA, the CDR3 is TGCAGCGTTGGCGTGGTCGACAATGAGCAGTTCTTC. Amino acid sequence: CSVGVVDNEQFF. This rearrangement joins TRBV29-1 to TRBJ2-1; D is uncertain. Looked up from germline, CDR1 is SQVTM and CDR2 is ANQGSEA. V was shortened by 4 bases and J by 5 bases, with 9 bases between the two germline ends. This CDR3 is built from 12 residues.